These T cell receptor beta chains were read from a single sample in a study of cytomegalovirus exposure and HLA in healthy donors. Only in-frame clones appear in the TCRdb table, and some are missing; sequencing was by immunoSEQ multiplex PCR. This table holds more than 110,000 clones, roughly 80% found once. Sequencing input: PBMCs. Receptor source: a woman in her fifties or sixties in good health and CMV-seropositive. Each CDR3 is given with its conserved first and last residue. Rows give clone size only sometimes, using once, few, many, or a class for an expanded clone.

clone size,J gene,V gene,CDR3 protein
few,TRBJ1-4,TRBV5-6,CASSLGLINEKLFF
few,TRBJ2-2,TRBV30,CAWGTGTSKGFPGELFF
-,TRBJ1-2,TRBV5-1,CASSSSGEGGYTF
-,TRBJ1-1,TRBV7-2,CASSMKDRGRPEAFF
-,TRBJ1-2,TRBV5-4,CASSLGQGSTNYGYTF
few,TRBJ2-3,TRBV19,CASSPFGRGGSTDTQYF
-,TRBJ2-2,TRBV5-4,CASSSRGGTGELFF
-,TRBJ1-2,TRBV23-1,CASSHRGTDGHYGYTF
-,TRBJ2-7,TRBV4-3,CASSQDNREDYEQYF
-,TRBJ1-1,TRBV6-1,CASRNLGRGTEAFF
once,TRBJ2-1,TRBV29-1,CSVGLADEQFF
-,TRBJ1-6,TRBV30,CAWSPTSGTDSPLHF
-,TRBJ2-5,TRBV7-2,CASSLGTALQETQYF
few,TRBJ1-1,TRBV11-2,CASSLDYGSAFF
-,TRBJ1-2,TRBV4-3,CASSQDPLGLVGYTF
-,TRBJ2-1,TRBV29-1,CSVGQGTLNEQFF
-,TRBJ2-3,TRBV7-6,CASSLRLRGAPGRSSTDTQYF
-,TRBJ1-1,TRBV29-1,CSVVSANMNTEAFF
few,TRBJ1-1,TRBV6-1,CASSETVPTEAFF
few,TRBJ2-2,TRBV6-4,CASSRDTRTGELFF
-,TRBJ2-7,TRBV7-8,CASSLARTSAQYF
-,TRBJ1-1,TRBV7-2,CASSLASAGNTEAFF
-,TRBJ2-7,TRBV15,CATSRGLPAIYEQYF
-,TRBJ1-2,TRBV27,CASSLGTGGDLYGYTF
-,TRBJ1-6,TRBV5-6,CASSLPGQGRSPLHF
-,TRBJ2-7,TRBV6-1,CASSEGGGAREQYF
-,TRBJ2-5,TRBV5-1,CASSLDGLWETQYF